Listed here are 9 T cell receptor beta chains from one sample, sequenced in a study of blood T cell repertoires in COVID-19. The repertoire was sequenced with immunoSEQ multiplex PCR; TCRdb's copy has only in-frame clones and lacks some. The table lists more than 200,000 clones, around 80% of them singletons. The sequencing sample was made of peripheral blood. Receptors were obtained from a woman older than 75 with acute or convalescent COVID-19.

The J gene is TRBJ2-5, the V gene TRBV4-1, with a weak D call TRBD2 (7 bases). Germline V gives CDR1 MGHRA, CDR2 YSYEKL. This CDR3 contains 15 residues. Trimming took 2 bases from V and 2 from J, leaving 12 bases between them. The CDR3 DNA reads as TGCGCCAGCAGCCAACGGAGGGGGGGACAAGAGACCCAGTACTTC. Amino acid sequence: CASSQRRGGQETQYF.

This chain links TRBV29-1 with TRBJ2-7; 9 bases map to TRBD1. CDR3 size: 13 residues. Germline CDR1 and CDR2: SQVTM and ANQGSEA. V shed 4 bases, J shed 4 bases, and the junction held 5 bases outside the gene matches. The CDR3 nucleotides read TGCAGCGTTGCCCCGACAGGGGGATACGAGCAGTACTTC. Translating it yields CSVAPTGGYEQYF.

This CDR3 is CASAPGGGGAADTQYF. In DNA, the CDR3 is TGTGCCAGCGCCCCAGGGGGCGGGGGGGCGGCGGATACGCAGTATTTT. The gene calls are TRBV9 and TRBJ2-3, with a weak D call TRBD2 (9 bases). This CDR3 has 16 residues. Trimming took off 7 bases at V and 6 bases at J, with 24 bases between the two ends. In germline, CDR1 is SGDLS, CDR2 YYNGEE.

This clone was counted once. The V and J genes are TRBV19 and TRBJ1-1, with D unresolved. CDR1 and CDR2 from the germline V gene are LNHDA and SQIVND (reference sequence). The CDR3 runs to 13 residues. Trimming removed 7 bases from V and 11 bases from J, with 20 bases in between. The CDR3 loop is CASTTPRPGRAFF. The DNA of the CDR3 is TGTGCCAGTACCACCCCCCGGCCGGGAAGGGCTTTCTTT.

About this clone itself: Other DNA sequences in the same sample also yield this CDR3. The CDR3 sequence is CASSLDYFTDTQYF. CDR3 nucleotides: TGTGCCAGCAGCTTAGATTATTTTACAGATACGCAGTATTTT. V is TRBV11-3 and J is TRBJ2-3; D remains ambiguous. The CDR3 is 14 amino acids. The V gene lost 0 bases and the J gene lost 3 bases, with 7 bases spanning the gap. Germline CDR1 reads SGHNT; CDR2 reads YENEEA.

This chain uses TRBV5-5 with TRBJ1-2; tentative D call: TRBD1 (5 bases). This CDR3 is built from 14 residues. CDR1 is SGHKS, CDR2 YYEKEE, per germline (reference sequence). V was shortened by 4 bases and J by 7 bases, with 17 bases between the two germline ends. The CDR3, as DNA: TGTGCCAGCAGCCTCCTGACCGGGGGTGGTGGCTACACCTTC. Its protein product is CASSLLTGGGGYTF. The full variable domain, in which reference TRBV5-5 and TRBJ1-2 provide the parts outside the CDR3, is DAGVTQSPTHLIKTRGQQVTLRCSPISGHKSVSWYQQVLGQGPQFIFQYYEKEERGRGNFPDRFSARQFPNYSSELNVNALLLGDSALYLCASSLLTGGGGYTFGSGTRLTVV.

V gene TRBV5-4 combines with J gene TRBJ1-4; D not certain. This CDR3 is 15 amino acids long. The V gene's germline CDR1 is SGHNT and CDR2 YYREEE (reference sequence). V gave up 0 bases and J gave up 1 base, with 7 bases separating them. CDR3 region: CASSLAGGTNEKLFF. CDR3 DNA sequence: TGTGCCAGCAGCTTGGCCGGTGGAACTAATGAAAAACTGTTTTTT.

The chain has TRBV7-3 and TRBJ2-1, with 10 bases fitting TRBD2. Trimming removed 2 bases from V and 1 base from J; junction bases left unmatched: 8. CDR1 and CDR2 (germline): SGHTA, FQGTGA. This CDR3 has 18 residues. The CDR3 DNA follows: TGTGCCAGCAGCTTATTAGCGGGGGGCGCGGGTTCCTACAATGAGCAGTTCTTC. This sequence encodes CASSLLAGGAGSYNEQFF.

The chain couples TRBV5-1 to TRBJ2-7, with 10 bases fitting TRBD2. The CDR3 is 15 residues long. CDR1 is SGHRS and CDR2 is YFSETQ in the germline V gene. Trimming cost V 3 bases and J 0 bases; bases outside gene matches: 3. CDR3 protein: CASSYSSGSSYEQYF. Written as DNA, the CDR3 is TGCGCCAGCAGCTACTCTAGCGGGAGCTCCTACGAGCAGTACTTC.